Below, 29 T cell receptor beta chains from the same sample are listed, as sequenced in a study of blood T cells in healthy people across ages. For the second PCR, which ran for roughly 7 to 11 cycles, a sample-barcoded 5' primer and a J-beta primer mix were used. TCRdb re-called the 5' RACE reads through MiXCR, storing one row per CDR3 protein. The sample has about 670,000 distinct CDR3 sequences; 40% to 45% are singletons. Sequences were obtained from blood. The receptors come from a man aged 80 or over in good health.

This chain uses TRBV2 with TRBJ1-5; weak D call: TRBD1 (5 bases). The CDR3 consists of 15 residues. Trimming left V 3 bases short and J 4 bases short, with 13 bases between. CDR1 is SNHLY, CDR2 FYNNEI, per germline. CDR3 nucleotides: TGTGCCAGCAGTGATGACGGGACGGTTAATCAGCCCCAGCATTTT. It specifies CASSDDGTVNQPQHF.

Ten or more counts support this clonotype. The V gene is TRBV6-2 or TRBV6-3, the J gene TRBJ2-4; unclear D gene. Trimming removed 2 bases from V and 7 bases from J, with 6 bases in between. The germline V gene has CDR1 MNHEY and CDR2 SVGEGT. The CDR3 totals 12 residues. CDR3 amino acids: CASSYPRNIQYF. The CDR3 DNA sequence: TGTGCCAGCAGTTACCCACGGAACATTCAGTACTTC.

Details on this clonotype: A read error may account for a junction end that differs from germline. CDR3 sequence reads: CASSPGALTYQETQYF. CDR3 in DNA: TGCGCCAGCAGTCCTGGGGCACTAACGTACCAAGAGACCCAGTACTTC. The chain couples TRBV7-2 to TRBJ2-5, with D maybe TRBD1 (5 bases). CDR1 SGHTA and CDR2 FQGNSA come from the germline V gene. CDR3 length equals 16 residues.

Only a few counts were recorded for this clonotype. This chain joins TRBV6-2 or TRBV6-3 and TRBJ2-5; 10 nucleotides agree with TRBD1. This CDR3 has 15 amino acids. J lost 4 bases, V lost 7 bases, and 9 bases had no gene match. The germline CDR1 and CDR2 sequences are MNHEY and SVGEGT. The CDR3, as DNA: TGTGCCAGCATCTCGGACAGGGGGATTTCAGAGACCCAGTACTTC. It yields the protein CASISDRGISETQYF.

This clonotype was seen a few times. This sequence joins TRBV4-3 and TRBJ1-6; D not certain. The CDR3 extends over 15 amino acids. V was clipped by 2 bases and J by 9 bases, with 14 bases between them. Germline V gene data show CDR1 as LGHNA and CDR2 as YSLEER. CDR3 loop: CASSQKTASGSPLHF. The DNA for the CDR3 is TGCGCCAGCAGCCAAAAGACGGCAAGTGGTTCACCCCTCCACTTT.

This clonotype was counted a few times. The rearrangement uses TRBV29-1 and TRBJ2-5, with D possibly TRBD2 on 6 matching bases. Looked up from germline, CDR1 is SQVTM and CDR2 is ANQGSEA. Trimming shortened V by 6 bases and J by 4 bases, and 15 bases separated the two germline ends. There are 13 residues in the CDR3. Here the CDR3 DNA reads TGCAGCGTCTCCCGACCGGGGGTAGAGACCCAGTACTTC. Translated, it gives CSVSRPGVETQYF.

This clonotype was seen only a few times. The CDR3 reads CSARDGTRRQETQYF. The CDR3 region has the DNA TGCAGTGCTAGAGACGGGACAAGACGGCAAGAGACCCAGTACTTC. This rearrangement joins TRBV20-1 to TRBJ2-5; weak D call: TRBD1 (6 bases). Trimming pared 0 bases from V and 2 bases from J, leaving 13 bases between. In germline, CDR1 is DFQATT, CDR2 SNEGSKA (reference sequence). CDR3 size: 15 residues.

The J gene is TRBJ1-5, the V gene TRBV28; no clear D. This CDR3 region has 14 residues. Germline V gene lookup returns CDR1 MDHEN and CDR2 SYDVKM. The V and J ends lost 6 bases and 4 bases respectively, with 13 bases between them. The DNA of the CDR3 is TGTGCCAGCAGAGTCCTCGGAAGTAATCAGCCCCAGCATTTT. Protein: CASRVLGSNQPQHF.

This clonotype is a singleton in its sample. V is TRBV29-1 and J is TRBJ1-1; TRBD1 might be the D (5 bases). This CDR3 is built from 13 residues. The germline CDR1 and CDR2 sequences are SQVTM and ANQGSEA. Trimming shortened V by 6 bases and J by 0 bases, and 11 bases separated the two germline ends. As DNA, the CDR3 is TGCAGCGTAGGGGAGCTCCTGAACACTGAAGCTTTCTTT. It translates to CSVGELLNTEAFF.

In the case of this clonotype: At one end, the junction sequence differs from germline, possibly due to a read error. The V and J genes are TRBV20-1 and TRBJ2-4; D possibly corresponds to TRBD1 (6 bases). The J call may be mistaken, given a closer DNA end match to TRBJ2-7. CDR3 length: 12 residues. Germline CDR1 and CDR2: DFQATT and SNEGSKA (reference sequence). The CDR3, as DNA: TGCAGTACTAGGGACAACTCCTACGAGCAGTACTTC. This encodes CSTRDNSYEQYF.

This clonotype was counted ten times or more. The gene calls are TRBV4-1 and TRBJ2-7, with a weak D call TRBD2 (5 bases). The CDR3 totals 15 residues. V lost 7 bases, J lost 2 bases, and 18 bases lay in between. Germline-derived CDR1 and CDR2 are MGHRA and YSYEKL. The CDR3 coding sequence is TGCGCCAGCAAGCAAGAGTGGGTCGGGACCTACGAGCAGTACTTC. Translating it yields CASKQEWVGTYEQYF.

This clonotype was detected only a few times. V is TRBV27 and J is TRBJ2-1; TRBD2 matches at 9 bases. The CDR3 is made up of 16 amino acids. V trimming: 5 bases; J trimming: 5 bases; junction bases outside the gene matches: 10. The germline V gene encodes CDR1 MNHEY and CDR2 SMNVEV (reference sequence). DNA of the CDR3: TGTGCCAGCAGTCTCCTCGGGACTAGCAGTCACAATGAGCAGTTCTTC. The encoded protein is CASSLLGTSSHNEQFF.

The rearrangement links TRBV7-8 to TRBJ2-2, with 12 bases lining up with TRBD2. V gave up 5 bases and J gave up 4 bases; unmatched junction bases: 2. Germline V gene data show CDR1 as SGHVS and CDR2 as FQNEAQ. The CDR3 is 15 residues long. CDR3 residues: CASSTSGRSTGELFF. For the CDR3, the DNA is TGTGCCAGCAGCACTAGCGGGAGGAGCACCGGGGAGCTGTTTTTT.

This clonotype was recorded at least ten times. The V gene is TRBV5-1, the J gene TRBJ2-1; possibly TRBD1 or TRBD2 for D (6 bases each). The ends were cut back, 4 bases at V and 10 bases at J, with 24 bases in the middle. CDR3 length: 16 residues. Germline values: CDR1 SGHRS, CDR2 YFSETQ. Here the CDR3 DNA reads TGCGCCAGCAGCCCTCGCCCGGGGGCGGCGATCGGCGAGCAGTTCTTC. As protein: CASSPRPGAAIGEQFF.

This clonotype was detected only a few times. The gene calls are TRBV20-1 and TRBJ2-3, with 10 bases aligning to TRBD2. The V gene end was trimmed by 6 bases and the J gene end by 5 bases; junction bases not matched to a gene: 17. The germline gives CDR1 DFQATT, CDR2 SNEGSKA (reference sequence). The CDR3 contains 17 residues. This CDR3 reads CSAPRLAGVKSRDTQYF. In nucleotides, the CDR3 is TGCAGTGCCCCGCGGCTAGCGGGGGTTAAATCGAGAGATACGCAGTATTTT.

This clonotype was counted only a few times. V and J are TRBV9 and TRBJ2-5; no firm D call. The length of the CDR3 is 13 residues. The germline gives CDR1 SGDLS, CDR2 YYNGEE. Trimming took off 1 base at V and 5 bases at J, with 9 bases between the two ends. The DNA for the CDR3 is TGTGCCAGCAGCGTACAGGATCGGGAGACCCAGTACTTC. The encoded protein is CASSVQDRETQYF.

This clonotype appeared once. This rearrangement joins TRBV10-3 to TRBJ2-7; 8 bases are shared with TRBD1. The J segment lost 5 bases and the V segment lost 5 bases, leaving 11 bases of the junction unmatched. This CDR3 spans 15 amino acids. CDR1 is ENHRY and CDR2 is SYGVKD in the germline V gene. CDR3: CAISQGAERSHEQYF. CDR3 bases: TGTGCCATCAGTCAGGGGGCCGAACGTTCCCACGAGCAGTACTTC.

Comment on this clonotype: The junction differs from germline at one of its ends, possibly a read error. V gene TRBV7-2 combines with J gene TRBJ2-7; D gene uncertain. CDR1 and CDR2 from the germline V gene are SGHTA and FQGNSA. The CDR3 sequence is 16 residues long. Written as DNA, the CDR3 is TGCGCCAGCAGCTTAGACGACTCCAGCTTTAGGGACGAGCAGTACTTC. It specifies CASSLDDSSFRDEQYF.

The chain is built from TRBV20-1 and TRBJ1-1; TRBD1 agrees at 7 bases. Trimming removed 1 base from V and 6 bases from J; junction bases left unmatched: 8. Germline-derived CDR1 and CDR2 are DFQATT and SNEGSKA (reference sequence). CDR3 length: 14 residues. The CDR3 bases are TGCAGTGCTAGAGGGGACAGATCTACCCCTGAAGCTTTCTTT. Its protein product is CSARGDRSTPEAFF.

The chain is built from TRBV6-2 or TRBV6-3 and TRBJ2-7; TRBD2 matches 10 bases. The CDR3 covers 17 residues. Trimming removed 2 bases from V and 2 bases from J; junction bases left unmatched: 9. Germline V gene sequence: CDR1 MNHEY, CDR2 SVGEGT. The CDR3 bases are TGTGCCAGCAGTTACCGAGCGGGAGGGAGCATGGCCTACGAGCAGTACTTC. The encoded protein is CASSYRAGGSMAYEQYF.

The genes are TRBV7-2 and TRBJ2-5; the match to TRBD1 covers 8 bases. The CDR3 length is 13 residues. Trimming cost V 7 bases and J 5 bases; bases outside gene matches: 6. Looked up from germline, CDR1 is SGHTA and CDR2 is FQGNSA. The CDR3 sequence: CASTKDRAETQYF. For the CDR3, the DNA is TGTGCCAGCACCAAGGACAGGGCGGAGACCCAGTACTTC.

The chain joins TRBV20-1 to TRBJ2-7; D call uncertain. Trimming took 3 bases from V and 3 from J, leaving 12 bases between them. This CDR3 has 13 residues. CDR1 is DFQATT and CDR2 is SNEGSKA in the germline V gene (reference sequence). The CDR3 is CSARMPPLYEQYF. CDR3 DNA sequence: TGCAGTGCTAGGATGCCACCCCTCTACGAGCAGTACTTC.

CDR3 amino acids: CASSPQPGTYEQYF. CDR3 coding DNA: TGTGCCAGCAGCCCACAACCCGGGACCTACGAGCAGTACTTC. The chain has TRBV7-3 and TRBJ2-7, with a tentative D call TRBD2 (5 bases). The CDR3 has 14 residues. The V and J ends lost 5 bases and 2 bases respectively, with 13 bases between them. Germline assignment: CDR1 SGHTA and CDR2 FQGTGA.

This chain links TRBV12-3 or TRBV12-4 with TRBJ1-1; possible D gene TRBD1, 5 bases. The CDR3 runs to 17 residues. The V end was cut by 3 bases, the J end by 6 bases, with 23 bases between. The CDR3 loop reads CASSFSCGGKGLAEAFF. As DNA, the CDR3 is TGTGCCAGCAGTTTTTCTTGCGGGGGAAAGGGGCTTGCTGAAGCTTTCTTT.

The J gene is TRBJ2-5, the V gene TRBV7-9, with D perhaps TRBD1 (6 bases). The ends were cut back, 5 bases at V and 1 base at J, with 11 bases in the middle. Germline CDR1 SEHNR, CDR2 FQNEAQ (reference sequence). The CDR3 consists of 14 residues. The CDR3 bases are TGTGCCAGCAGCCGATCGACAGGCCAAGAGACCCAGTACTTC. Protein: CASSRSTGQETQYF.

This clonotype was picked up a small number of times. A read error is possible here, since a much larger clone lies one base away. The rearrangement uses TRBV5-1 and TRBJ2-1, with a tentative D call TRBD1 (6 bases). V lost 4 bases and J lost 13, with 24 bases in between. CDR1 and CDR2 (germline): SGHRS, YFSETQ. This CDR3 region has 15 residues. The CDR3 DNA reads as TGCGCCAGCAGCCCGCTGACAGGAGCCCAAGAGACCCAGTTCTTC. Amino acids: CASSPLTGAQETQFF. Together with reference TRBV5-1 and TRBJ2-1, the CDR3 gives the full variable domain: KAGVTQTPRYLIKTRGQQVTLSCSPISGHRSVSWYQQTPGQGLQFLFEYFSETQRNKGNFPGRFSGRQFSNSRSEMNVSTLELGDSALYLCASSPLTGAQETQFFGPGTRLTVL.

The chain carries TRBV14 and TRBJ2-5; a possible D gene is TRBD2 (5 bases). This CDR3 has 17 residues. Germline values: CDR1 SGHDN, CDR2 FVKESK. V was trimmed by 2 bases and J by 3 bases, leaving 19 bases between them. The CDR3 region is CASSQKEPPPREETQYF. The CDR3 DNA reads TGTGCCAGCAGCCAAAAAGAGCCCCCCCCGCGGGAAGAGACCCAGTACTTC. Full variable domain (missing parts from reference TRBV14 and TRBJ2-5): EAGVTQFPSHSVIEKGQTVTLRCDPISGHDNLYWYRRVMGKEIKFLLHFVKESKQDESGMPNNRFLAERTGGTYSTLKVQPAELEDSGVYFCASSQKEPPPREETQYFGPGTRLLVL.

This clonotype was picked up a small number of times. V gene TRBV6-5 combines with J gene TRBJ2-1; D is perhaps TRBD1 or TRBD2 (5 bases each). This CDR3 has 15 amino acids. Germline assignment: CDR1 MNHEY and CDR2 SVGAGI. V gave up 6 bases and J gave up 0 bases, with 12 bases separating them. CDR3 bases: TGTGCCAGCAGAGGACACCGGGACTCCTACAATGAGCAGTTCTTC. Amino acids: CASRGHRDSYNEQFF.

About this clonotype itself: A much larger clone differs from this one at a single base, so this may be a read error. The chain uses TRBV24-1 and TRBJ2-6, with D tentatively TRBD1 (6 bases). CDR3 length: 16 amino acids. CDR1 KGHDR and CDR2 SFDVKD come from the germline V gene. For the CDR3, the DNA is TGTGCCACCAGTTATGGCCAGGGGAGTGGGGTCAACGTCCTGACTTTC. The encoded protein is CATSYGQGSGVNVLTF.